A selection of T cell receptor beta chains follows, all from one sample in a study of T cells in Graves' hyperthyroidism and ophthalmopathy. Using its own MiXCR run on the multiplex PCR reads, TCRdb lists one record per CDR3 protein. Among roughly 260,000 distinct CDR3 sequences listed, about 14% were seen once. Input material: blood. These receptors all come from a woman aged 40 to 50 with Graves' hyperthyroidism that later progressed to Graves' ophthalmopathy. The CDR3 runs from the conserved cysteine through the conserved F or W.

J gene: TRBJ2-3
V gene: TRBV9
CDR3 protein: CASSVAGQSPTDTQYF

J gene: TRBJ2-3
V gene: TRBV11-3
CDR3 protein: CASSPGWTDTQYF

J gene: TRBJ2-7
V gene: TRBV9
CDR3 protein: CASSAIQGGEQYF

J gene: TRBJ2-7
V gene: TRBV12-3/TRBV12-4
CDR3 protein: CASSPSEADEQYF

J gene: TRBJ2-7
V gene: TRBV19
CDR3 protein: CASGQGAYEQYF

J gene: TRBJ1-4
V gene: TRBV19
CDR3 protein: CASSNPVREKLFF

J gene: TRBJ2-1
V gene: TRBV11-2
CDR3 protein: CASSLGLLSIEYNEQFF

J gene: TRBJ2-3
V gene: TRBV7-8
CDR3 protein: CASSEGLAGVEGTDTQYF

J gene: TRBJ1-2
V gene: TRBV28
CDR3 protein: CASSSQGARGYTF

J gene: TRBJ2-5
V gene: TRBV5-1
CDR3 protein: CASSFSGGGETQYF

J gene: TRBJ2-7
V gene: TRBV28
CDR3 protein: CASSYQPGRRGYEQYF

J gene: TRBJ2-5
V gene: TRBV15
CDR3 protein: CATSRWVGGETQYF

J gene: TRBJ2-1
V gene: TRBV18
CDR3 protein: CASSGPSGSYNEQFF

J gene: TRBJ2-7
V gene: TRBV4-2
CDR3 protein: CASSQVAGMEQYF

J gene: TRBJ1-1
V gene: TRBV12-3/TRBV12-4
CDR3 protein: CASSPGQRSPRTEAFF

J gene: TRBJ1-1
V gene: TRBV7-2
CDR3 protein: CASSPLTGVNTEAFF

J gene: TRBJ2-7
V gene: TRBV20-1
CDR3 protein: CSAKGLAYEQYF

J gene: TRBJ1-2
V gene: TRBV5-1
CDR3 protein: CASSGVADPYGYTF

J gene: TRBJ2-1
V gene: TRBV18
CDR3 protein: CASSLTSGGPYNEQFF

J gene: TRBJ1-5
V gene: TRBV28
CDR3 protein: CASNLDRGGQPQHF

J gene: TRBJ2-7
V gene: TRBV10-3
CDR3 protein: CAISESIRTATSGRLYEQYF

J gene: TRBJ2-7
V gene: TRBV6-1
CDR3 protein: CASSESGLAASYEQYF

J gene: TRBJ2-1
V gene: TRBV9
CDR3 protein: CAEAGSGRNEQFF